This T cell receptor (beta chain) came from a study of PD-1 blockade in classical Hodgkin lymphoma. The CDR3 runs 16 residues. The germline CDR1 and CDR2 sequences are LGHNA and YSLEER. V lost 0 bases to trimming and J lost 9 bases; unmatched junction nucleotides: 8. Produced via immunoSEQ multiplex PCR; TCRdb's table is partial and in-frame only. The sample comprises about 12,000 clones, 65% to 80% of which are singletons, and roughly 1.4% rests with the top ten. Patients all relapsed after autologous stem cell transplantation, and there was variation in brentuximab vedotin exposure. From thawed PBMCs, CD4+ T cells were purified using magnetic negative selection. Regarding this clone: Its target is not known.

Study-wide findings and caveats: Newly diagnosed patients were said to have less baseline TCR diversity than healthy donors did.

Sequences were derived from CD4+ T cells from blood, sampled at baseline. The chain carries TRBV4-3 and TRBJ2-1, with 10 bases aligning to TRBD2. The clonotype originates from a human donor with classical Hodgkin lymphoma. The CDR3 nucleotides are TGCGCCAGCAGCCAAGATGTAAGCGGGGGGGCAAGTGAGCAGTTCTTC. As protein: CASSQDVSGGASEQFF.